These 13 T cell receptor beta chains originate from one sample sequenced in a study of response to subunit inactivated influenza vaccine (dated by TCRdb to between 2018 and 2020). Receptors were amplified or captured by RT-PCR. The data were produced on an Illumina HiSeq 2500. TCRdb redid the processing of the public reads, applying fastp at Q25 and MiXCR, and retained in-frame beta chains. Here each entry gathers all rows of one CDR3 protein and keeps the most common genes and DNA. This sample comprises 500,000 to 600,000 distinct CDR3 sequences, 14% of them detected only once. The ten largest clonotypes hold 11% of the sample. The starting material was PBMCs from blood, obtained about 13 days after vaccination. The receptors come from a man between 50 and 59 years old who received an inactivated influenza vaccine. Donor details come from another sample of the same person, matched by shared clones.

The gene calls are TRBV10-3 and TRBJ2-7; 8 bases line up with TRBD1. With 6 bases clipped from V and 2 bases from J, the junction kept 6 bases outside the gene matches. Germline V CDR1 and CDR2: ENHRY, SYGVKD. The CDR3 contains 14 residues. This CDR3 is CAIRERTGPYEQYF. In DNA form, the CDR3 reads TGTGCCATCAGAGAGAGGACAGGGCCCTACGAGCAGTACTTC.

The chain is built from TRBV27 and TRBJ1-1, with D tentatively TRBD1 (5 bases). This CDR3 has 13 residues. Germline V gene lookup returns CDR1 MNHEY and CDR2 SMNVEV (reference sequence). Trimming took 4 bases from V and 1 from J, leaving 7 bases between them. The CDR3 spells CASSWDANTEAFF. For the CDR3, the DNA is TGTGCCAGCAGTTGGGACGCGAACACTGAAGCTTTCTTT.

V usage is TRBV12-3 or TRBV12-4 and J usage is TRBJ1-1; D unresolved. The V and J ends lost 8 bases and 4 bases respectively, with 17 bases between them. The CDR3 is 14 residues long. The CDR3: CASLVAGWSTEAFF. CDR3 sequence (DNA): TGTGCCAGCCTCGTTGCGGGGTGGAGCACTGAAGCTTTCTTT.

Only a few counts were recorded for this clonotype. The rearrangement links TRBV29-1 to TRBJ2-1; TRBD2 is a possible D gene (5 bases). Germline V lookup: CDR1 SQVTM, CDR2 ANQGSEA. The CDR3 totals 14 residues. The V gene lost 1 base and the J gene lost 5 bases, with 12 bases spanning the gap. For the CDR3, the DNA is TGCAGCGTTGAAGCCCCTCCGCGGGACAATGAGCAGTTCTTC. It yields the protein CSVEAPPRDNEQFF.

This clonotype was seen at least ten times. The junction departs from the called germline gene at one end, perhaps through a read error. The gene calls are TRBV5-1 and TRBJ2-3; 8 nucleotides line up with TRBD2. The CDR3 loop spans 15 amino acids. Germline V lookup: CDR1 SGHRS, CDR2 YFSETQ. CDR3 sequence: CASSLVAGSTDTQYF. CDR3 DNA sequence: TGTGCCAGCAGCTTAGTAGCGGGGAGCACAGATACGCAGTATTTT.

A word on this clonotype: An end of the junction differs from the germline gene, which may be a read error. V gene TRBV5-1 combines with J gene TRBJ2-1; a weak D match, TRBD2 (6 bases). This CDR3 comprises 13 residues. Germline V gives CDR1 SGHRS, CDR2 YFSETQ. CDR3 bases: TGCGCCAGCAGGGAGGGCTCCTACAATGAGCATTTCTTC. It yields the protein CASREGSYNEHFF. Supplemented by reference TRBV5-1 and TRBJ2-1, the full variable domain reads KAGVTQTPRYLIKTRGQQVTLSCSPISGHRSVSWYQQTPGQGLQFLFEYFSETQRNKGNFPGRFSGRQFSNSRSEMNVSTLELGDSALYLCASREGSYNEHFFGPGTRLTVL.

CDR3 loop: CASSLGSGGLTYNEQFF. CDR3 nucleotides: TGTGCCAGCAGCTTAGGGAGCGGGGGGTTGACCTACAATGAGCAGTTCTTC. The gene calls are TRBV7-2 and TRBJ2-1; the match to TRBD2 covers 9 bases. Per the germline V gene, CDR1 is SGHTA and CDR2 is FQGNSA. V was clipped by 1 base and J by 2 bases; unmatched bases: 6. CDR3 size: 17 residues.

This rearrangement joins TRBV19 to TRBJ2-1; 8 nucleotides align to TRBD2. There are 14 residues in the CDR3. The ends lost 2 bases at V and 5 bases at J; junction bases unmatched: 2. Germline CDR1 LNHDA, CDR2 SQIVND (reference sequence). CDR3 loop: CASSIPGGDNEQFF. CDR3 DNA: TGTGCCAGTAGTATACCCGGGGGGGACAATGAGCAGTTCTTC.

The CDR3 is CASSLKFRGRVYSPLHF. The CDR3 nucleotides read TGTGCCAGCAGTTTAAAGTTCCGGGGGCGCGTTTATTCACCCCTCCACTTT. The chain employs TRBV27 and TRBJ1-6; D possibly corresponds to TRBD1 (6 bases). The V gene's germline CDR1 is MNHEY and CDR2 SMNVEV (reference sequence). The CDR3 consists of 17 residues. Trimming left V 2 bases short and J 8 bases short, with 19 bases between.

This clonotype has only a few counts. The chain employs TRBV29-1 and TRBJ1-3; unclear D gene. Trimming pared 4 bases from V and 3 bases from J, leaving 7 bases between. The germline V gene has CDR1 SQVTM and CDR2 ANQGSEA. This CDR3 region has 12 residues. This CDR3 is CSVASGGNTIYF. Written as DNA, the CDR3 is TGCAGCGTTGCGTCAGGTGGAAACACCATATATTTT.

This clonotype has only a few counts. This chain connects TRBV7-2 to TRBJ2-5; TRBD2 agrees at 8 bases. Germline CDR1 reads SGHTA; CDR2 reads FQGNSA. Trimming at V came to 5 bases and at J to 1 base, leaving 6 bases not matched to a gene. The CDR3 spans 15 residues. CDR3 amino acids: CASSPLAGSQETQYF. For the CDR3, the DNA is TGTGCCAGCAGCCCATTAGCGGGGTCCCAAGAGACCCAGTACTTC.

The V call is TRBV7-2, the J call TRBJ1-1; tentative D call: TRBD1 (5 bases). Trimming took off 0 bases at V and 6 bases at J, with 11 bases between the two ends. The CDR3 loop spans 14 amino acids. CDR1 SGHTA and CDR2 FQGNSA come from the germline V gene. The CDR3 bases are TGTGCCAGCAGCTTAGCGTGGGGGGTCTCTGAAGCTTTCTTT. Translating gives CASSLAWGVSEAFF. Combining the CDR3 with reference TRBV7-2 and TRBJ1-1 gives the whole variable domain GAGVSQSPSNKVTEKGKDVELRCDPISGHTALYWYRQSLGQGLEFLIYFQGNSAPDKSGLPSDRFSAERTGGSVSTLTIQRTQQEDSAVYLCASSLAWGVSEAFFGQGTRLTVV.

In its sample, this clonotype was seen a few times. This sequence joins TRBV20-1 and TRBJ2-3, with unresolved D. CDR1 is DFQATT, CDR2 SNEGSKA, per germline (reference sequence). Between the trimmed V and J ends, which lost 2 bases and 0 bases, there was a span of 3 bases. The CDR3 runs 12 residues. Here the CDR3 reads CSARISTDTQYF. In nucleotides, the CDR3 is TGCAGTGCTAGAATTAGCACAGATACGCAGTATTTT.